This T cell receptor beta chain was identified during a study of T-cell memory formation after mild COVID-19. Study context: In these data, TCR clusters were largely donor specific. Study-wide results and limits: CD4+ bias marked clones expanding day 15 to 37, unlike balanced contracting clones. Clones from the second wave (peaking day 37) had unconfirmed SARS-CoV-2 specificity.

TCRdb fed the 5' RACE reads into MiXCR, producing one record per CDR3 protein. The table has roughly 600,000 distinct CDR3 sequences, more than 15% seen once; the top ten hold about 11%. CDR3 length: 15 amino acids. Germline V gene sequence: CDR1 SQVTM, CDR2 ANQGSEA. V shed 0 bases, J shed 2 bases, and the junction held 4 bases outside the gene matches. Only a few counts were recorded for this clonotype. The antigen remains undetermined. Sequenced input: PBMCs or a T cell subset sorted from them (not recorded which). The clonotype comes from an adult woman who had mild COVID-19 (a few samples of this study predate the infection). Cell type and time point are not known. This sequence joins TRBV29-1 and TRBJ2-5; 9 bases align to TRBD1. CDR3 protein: CSVEDSTGGQETQYF. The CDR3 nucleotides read TGCAGCGTTGAAGACTCGACAGGGGGACAAGAGACCCAGTACTTC.